The TCR beta chain described here comes from a study of identical twins. This clonotype was detected a few times. Germline loops: CDR1 MDHEN, CDR2 SYDVKM. This CDR3 spans 13 amino acids. J was trimmed by 7 bases and V by 4 bases; bases with no gene match: 6. Using its own MiXCR run on the 5' RACE reads, TCRdb lists one record per CDR3 protein. The repertoire includes 700,000 to 950,000 distinct CDR3 sequences, 9% to 15% of them detected once, and roughly 1.6% sits in the top ten. The same sample was also used in a study of yellow fever vaccine responses in identical twins.

This TCR was recovered from a woman aged 18-29 years in good health. The chain has TRBV28 and TRBJ2-7, with 8 bases that match TRBD1. Sequencing used PBMCs. CDR3 nucleotide sequence: TGTGCCAGCAGTTCCAACAGGGGGTTAGAGCAGTACTTC. It codes for CASSSNRGLEQYF.